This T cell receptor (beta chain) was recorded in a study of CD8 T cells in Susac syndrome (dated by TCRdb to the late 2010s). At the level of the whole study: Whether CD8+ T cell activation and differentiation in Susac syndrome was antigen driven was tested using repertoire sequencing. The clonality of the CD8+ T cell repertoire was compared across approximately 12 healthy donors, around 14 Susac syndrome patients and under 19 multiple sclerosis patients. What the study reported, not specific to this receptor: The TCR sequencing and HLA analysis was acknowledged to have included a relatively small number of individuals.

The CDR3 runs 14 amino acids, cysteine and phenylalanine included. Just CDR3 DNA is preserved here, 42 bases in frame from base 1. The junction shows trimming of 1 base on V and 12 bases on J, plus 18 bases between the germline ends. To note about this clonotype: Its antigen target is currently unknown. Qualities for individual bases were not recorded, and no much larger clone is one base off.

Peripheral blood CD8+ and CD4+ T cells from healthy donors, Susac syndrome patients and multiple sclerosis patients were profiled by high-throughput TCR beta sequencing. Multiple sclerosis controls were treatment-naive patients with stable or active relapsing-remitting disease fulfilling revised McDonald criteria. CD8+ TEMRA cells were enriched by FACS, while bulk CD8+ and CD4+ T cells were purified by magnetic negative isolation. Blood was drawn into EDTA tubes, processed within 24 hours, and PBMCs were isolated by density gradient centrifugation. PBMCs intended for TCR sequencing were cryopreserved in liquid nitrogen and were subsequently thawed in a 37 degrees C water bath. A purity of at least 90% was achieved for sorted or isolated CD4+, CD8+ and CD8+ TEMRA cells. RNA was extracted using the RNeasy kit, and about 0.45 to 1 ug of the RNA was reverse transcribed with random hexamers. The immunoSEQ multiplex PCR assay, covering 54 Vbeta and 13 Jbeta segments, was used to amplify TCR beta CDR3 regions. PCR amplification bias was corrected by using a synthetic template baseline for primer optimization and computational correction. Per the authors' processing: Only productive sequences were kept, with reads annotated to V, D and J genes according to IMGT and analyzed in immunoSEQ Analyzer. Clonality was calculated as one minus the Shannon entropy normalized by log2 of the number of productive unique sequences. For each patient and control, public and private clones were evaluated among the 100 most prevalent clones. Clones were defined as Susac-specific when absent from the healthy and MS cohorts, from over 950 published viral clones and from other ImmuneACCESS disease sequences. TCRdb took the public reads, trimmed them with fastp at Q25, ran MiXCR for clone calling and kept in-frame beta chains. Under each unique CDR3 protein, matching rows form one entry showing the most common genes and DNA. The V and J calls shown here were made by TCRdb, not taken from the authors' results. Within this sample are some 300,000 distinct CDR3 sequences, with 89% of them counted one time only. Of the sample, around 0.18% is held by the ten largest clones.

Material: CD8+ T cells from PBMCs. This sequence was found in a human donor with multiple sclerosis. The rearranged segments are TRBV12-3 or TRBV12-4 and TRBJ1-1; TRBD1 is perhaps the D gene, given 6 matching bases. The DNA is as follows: TGTGCCAGCAGTTTAGAGTCTGGGGGCTATTACTCTTTCTTT. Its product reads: CASSLESGGYYSFF.